This TCR beta chain was identified during a study of human T cells and chemical hapten exposure. Study details: Weekly scalp doses of diphenylcyclopropenone were given to patients during the roughly 25-week study. Minor volume differences among pooled libraries chiefly drove per-sample TCR yield variation.

Time point specified: pre-sensitization, week 0. Treatment defined: therapeutic diphenylcyclopropenone sensitization with weekly scalp DPC. From the RACE reads, TCRdb called clonotypes with MiXCR, one entry per CDR3 protein. The sample has over 300,000 distinct CDR3 sequences, 5.1% seen once. J gave up 3 bases and V 5 bases, and 6 bases lay outside the gene matches. This CDR3 is 15 amino acids long. Germline V gene lookup returns CDR1 SEHNR and CDR2 FQNEAQ (reference sequence). This clonotype was counted between two and nine times. Its matching antigen is unknown. Overall study findings and caveats: Expanded TCR counts at PT1 were positively correlated with the patch test score.

The chain joins TRBV7-9 to TRBJ2-1, with 8 bases that match TRBD2. This TCR came from a woman aged 45-65 years with alopecia areata. Some clones in this sample may be carry-over from other donors' samples. This material consisted of whole blood, taken in connection with sensitization to the hapten diphenylcyclopropenone (DPC). CDR3 region: CASSLRGGYYNEQFF. CDR3 DNA: TGTGCCAGCAGCCTCCGGGGGGGCTACTACAATGAGCAGTTCTTC.